This T cell receptor beta chain originates from a study of CD8+ T cells in alopecia areata. Regarding treatment: oral pan-JAK inhibitor, 5-10 mg twice daily. Germline V gene sequence: CDR1 SNHLY, CDR2 FYNNEI. The V end lost 8 bases, the J end lost 4 bases, and 21 bases lay between the germline ends. CDR3 length equals 17 residues. RNA extraction and reverse transcription yielded cDNA as sequencing template. Assay used: immunoSEQ multiplex PCR; TCRdb lists only in-frame clones, some missing. The sample consists of 110,000 to 150,000 clones, 86% of them appearing once. The V gene is TRBV2, the J gene TRBJ2-6, with D perhaps being TRBD1 or TRBD2 (6 bases each). The starting material was CD8+ T cells sorted from blood, obtained at week 4, from a patient treated with tofacitinib. The clonotype was recovered from a human donor with alopecia areata. The CDR3 here is CASPGPGAGTGANVLTF. The CDR3 DNA reads as TGTGCCAGCCCGGGGCCGGGGGCCGGTACAGGGGCCAACGTCCTGACTTTC.